This T cell receptor beta chain is drawn from a study of blood T cell repertoires in COVID-19. Germline loops: CDR1 KGHDR, CDR2 SFDVKD. The CDR3 sequence is 15 residues long. V lost 4 bases and J lost 2, with 14 bases in between. Authors' methods: From reference gene primer amplification, estimates of nucleated cell counts were derived. TCRdb's copy holds only in-frame clones and misses some; the assay was immunoSEQ multiplex PCR. V, J and clone size reflect that table, while D and trimming were determined from the DNA. The sample holds 200,000 to 250,000 clones, approximately 90% seen once. Individuals aged about 18 to 90 years were recruited from around 22 US areas. Clinical histories supplied by participants themselves formed the basis of cohort assignment.

The TCR comes from a man aged 25 to 45 who had recovered from COVID-19. Material: PBMCs or T cells enriched from blood (not recorded which). The chain combines TRBV24-1 with TRBJ2-7; unclear D gene. The CDR3 region has the DNA TGTGCCACCAGTGACCCCTCCCGCAGTCCCTACGAGCAGTACTTC. Its translation: CATSDPSRSPYEQYF.